This T cell receptor beta chain was found in a study of blood T cell repertoires in COVID-19. The overall study: Sample material is recorded as cDNA or gDNA derived from T cells, B-cell-depleted T cells, or PBMCs.

The V gene end was trimmed by 5 bases and the J gene end by 0 bases; junction bases not matched to a gene: 9. Germline V gene lookup returns CDR1 LGHDT and CDR2 YNNKEL (reference sequence). The CDR3 totals 16 residues. Assay: immunoSEQ multiplex PCR; the TCRdb copy retains only in-frame clones and omits some. The table lists roughly 230,000 clones, 85% to 90% of them singletons. This clone turned up a few times. The specimen was peripheral blood. The J gene is TRBJ1-1, the V gene TRBV3-1 (or the pseudogene TRBV3-2); 7 nucleotides line up with TRBD1. This TCR came from an older woman with COVID-19, enrolled during active disease. The CDR3 coding sequence is TGTGCCAGCAGCTACTCACTAACAGGGGTGAACACTGAAGCTTTCTTT. Its translation: CASSYSLTGVNTEAFF.